This TCR beta chain is from a study of beta chain features in type 1 diabetes. The germline V gene has CDR1 KGHSH and CDR2 LQKENI. Losses at the gene ends were 3 bases for V and 4 bases for J; bases not matched to a gene: 12. CDR3 length equals 16 residues. The sequenced template was cDNA made from the entire isolated RNA. Data came from immunoSEQ multiplex PCR; TCRdb stores just in-frame clones and leaves some out. The sample has roughly 40,000 clones, 55% to 70% seen once. The source is a woman aged 25 to 39 in good health. This chain uses TRBV18 with TRBJ2-7; 7 positions match TRBD1. The sample was Tregs from blood. The CDR3 protein is CASSPPGSDRNYEQYF. The CDR3 DNA reads TGTGCCAGCTCACCTCCGGGTTCGGACAGGAATTACGAGCAGTACTTC.